This T cell receptor beta chain was sequenced during a study of T cell changes during pregnancy in multiple sclerosis. The method was immunoSEQ multiplex PCR; TCRdb's version includes in-frame clones alone and lacks a portion of them. The repertoire holds 50,000 to 70,000 clones, with around 92% as singletons. The sequencing here drew on peripheral blood, taken in the third trimester of pregnancy. The receptor was isolated from a female donor in good health, enrolled as a control in a pregnancy study.

CDR3 protein: CASSPQHYNEQFF. In DNA, the CDR3 is TGTGCCAGCAGCCCCCAACATTACAATGAGCAGTTCTTC. V gene TRBV7-3 combines with J gene TRBJ2-1; D remains unclear. The CDR3 has 13 amino acids. Per germline, CDR1 SGHTA and CDR2 FQGTGA. Between the trimmed V and J ends, which lost 5 bases and 4 bases, there was a span of 9 bases.